These T cell receptor beta chains were read from a single sample in a study of T cells of healthy individuals. TCRdb called the 5' RACE reads again in MiXCR, with one record for every CDR3 protein. The sample records roughly 87,000 distinct CDR3 sequences, 15% to 20% being singletons. The receptors come from a human donor in good health. Both conserved end residues are part of each CDR3. A D gene is named only where the DNA matches it firmly. For some rows the clone size is stated as once, few or many, or as a class when expanded; others skip it.

>TRBJ2-7|TRBV20-1|-|-
CSARASSYEQYF
TGCAGTGCCCGTGCCAGCTCCTACGAGCAGTACTTC
>TRBJ2-5|TRBV20-1|-|-
CSARVGETQYF
TGCAGTGCTAGAGTAGGAGAGACCCAGTACTTC
>TRBJ2-7|TRBV7-2|TRBD1|-
CASSWGQQYEQYF
TGTGCCAGCAGCTGGGGACAGCAATACGAGCAGTACTTC
>TRBJ2-2|TRBV14|-|-
CASSQAQWVSAVNTGELFF
TGTGCCAGCAGCCAAGCCCAATGGGTTTCAGCGGTGAACACCGGGGAGCTGTTTTTT
>TRBJ1-4|TRBV5-1|-|few
CASSLAGEDEKLFF
TGCGCCAGCAGCTTGGCGGGGGAGGATGAAAAACTGTTTTTT
>TRBJ2-7|TRBV7-9|-|-
CASSLAPGITYEQYF
TGTGCCAGCAGCTTAGCGCCAGGAATCACCTACGAGCAGTACTTC
>TRBJ1-2|TRBV5-6|-|few
CASSLGTNYGYTF
TGTGCCAGCAGCTTGGGCACAAACTATGGCTACACCTTC
>TRBJ2-3|TRBV14|TRBD1|few
CASSLRDREADTQYF
TGTGCCAGCAGCCTCCGGGACAGGGAGGCAGATACGCAGTATTTT
>TRBJ2-1|TRBV28|-|-
CASSTGGRGGGGSNEQFF
TGTGCCAGCAGTACAGGGGGGAGGGGCGGTGGCGGGAGCAATGAGCAGTTCTTC
>TRBJ1-1|TRBV7-9|TRBD1|-
CASSLPGQGYAFF
TGTGCCAGCAGCCTTCCGGGACAGGGGTACGCTTTCTTT
>TRBJ2-7|TRBV7-9|-|many
CASSPAPVHEQYF
TGTGCCAGCAGCCCGGCTCCCGTCCACGAGCAGTACTTC
>TRBJ1-2|TRBV28|-|-
CASSSPGPGSYGYTF
TGTGCCAGCAGTTCCCCGGGGCCGGGGAGCTATGGCTACACCTTC
>TRBJ2-3|TRBV12-3/TRBV12-4|TRBD2|-
CASSFYTSGVTDTQYF
TGTGCCAGCAGCTTCTACACTAGCGGGGTAACAGATACGCAGTATTTT
>TRBJ2-2|TRBV6-2/TRBV6-3|TRBD2|-
CASSYKGTSGSRFDAGELFF
TGTGCCAGCAGTTACAAAGGGACTAGCGGGAGTAGATTCGATGCCGGGGAGCTGTTTTTT
>TRBJ1-3|TRBV4-1|-|few
CASSLAAGSSGNTIYF
TGCGCCAGCAGCTTGGCGGCAGGGAGCTCTGGAAACACCATATATTTT
>TRBJ2-5|TRBV28|-|-
CASSFSKEVWETQYF
TGTGCCAGCAGTTTTTCCAAAGAAGTTTGGGAGACCCAGTACTTC
>TRBJ1-2|TRBV4-3|-|many
CASSQVGRGNGYTF
TGCGCCAGCAGCCAAGTCGGCAGGGGAAATGGCTACACCTTC
>TRBJ2-7|TRBV20-1|-|-
CGMEYTSYEQYF
TGCGGAATGGAGTATACTTCCTACGAGCAGTACTTC
>TRBJ2-1|TRBV7-9|-|-
CASSLGQWNEQFF
TGTGCCAGCAGCTTAGGACAGTGGAATGAGCAGTTCTTC
>TRBJ1-6|TRBV5-1|TRBD1|-
CASSYGQGSPLHF
TGCGCCAGCAGCTACGGACAGGGTTCACCCCTCCACTTT
>TRBJ1-5|TRBV28|-|once
CASSLGRSSNQPQHF
TGTGCCAGCAGTTTGGGCAGGAGTAGCAATCAGCCCCAGCATTTT
>TRBJ2-1|TRBV6-2/TRBV6-3|-|-
CASSYGGVEQFF
TGTGCCAGCAGTTACGGAGGGGTTGAGCAGTTCTTC
>TRBJ2-1|TRBV6-5|-|-
CASSYSSTSQNEQFF
TGTGCCAGCAGTTACTCGTCGACTAGTCAGAATGAGCAGTTCTTC
>TRBJ2-3|TRBV9|-|-
CASSVGVGGYTDTQYF
TGTGCCAGCAGCGTAGGTGTGGGCGGCTACACAGATACGCAGTATTTT
>TRBJ1-4|TRBV6-2/TRBV6-3|-|few
CASGSSEKLFF
TGTGCCAGCGGATCATCTGAAAAACTGTTTTTT
>TRBJ1-2|TRBV28|TRBD1|few
CASSLTQGASVYYGYTF
TGTGCCAGCAGTTTAACCCAGGGGGCTAGCGTTTACTATGGCTACACCTTC
>TRBJ2-4|TRBV7-3|-|-
CASSLTPGNIQYF
TGTGCCAGCAGCTTAACCCCTGGCAACATTCAGTACTTC
>TRBJ2-7|TRBV7-9|TRBD1|-
CASTLTGVNYEQYF
TGTGCCAGCACCTTGACAGGGGTCAACTACGAGCAGTACTTC
>TRBJ2-7|TRBV20-1|TRBD1|many
CSARAGTAFYEQYF
TGCAGTGCTAGGGCCGGGACAGCGTTCTACGAGCAGTACTTC
>TRBJ1-4|TRBV14|-|few
CASSPRTDEKLFF
TGTGCCAGCAGCCCGAGGACGGATGAAAAACTGTTTTTT
>TRBJ2-2|TRBV12-3/TRBV12-4|TRBD2|many
CASSLALLAGPDGELFF
TGTGCCAGCAGTTTAGCGTTACTAGCGGGGCCAGACGGGGAGCTGTTTTTT
>TRBJ2-1|TRBV6-5|-|many
CASSNTAGARPVNEQFF
TGTGCCTCCTCCAATACCGCGGGGGCTCGGCCGGTGAATGAGCAGTTCTTC
>TRBJ1-2|TRBV2|-|many
CASSPTRAGGYTF
TGTGCCAGCAGCCCGACCCGGGCCGGTGGCTACACCTTC
>TRBJ2-3|TRBV2|-|-
CASRGTRTDTQYF
TGTGCCAGCAGAGGAACACGCACAGATACGCAGTATTTT
>TRBJ2-2|TRBV3-1|TRBD2|few
CASTRLAGGRGTGELFF
TGTGCCAGCACCCGACTAGCGGGGGGCCGGGGAACCGGGGAGCTGTTTTTT
>TRBJ2-2|TRBV2|-|-
CASSRVTNTGELFF
TGTGCCAGCAGTCGGGTCACGAACACCGGGGAGCTGTTTTTT
>TRBJ2-6|TRBV20-1|TRBD2|many
CSARESTSGGTSGANVLTF
TGCAGTGCTAGAGAATCGACTAGCGGGGGAACCTCTGGGGCCAACGTCCTGACTTTC
>TRBJ1-1|TRBV6-5|-|many
CASSYGQNTEAFF
TGTGCCAGCAGTTACGGGCAGAACACTGAAGCTTTCTTT
>TRBJ2-7|TRBV28|-|many
CASSFMTYEQYF
TGTGCCAGCAGCTTTATGACCTACGAGCAGTACTTC
>TRBJ2-3|TRBV7-6|-|few
CASSSGSSTDTQYF
TGTGCCAGCAGCTCCGGGAGTAGTACAGATACGCAGTATTTT
>TRBJ2-1|TRBV6-2/TRBV6-3|-|few
CASSYSSGEGGEQFF
TGTGCCAGCAGTTACTCGTCGGGAGAGGGTGGTGAGCAGTTCTTC
>TRBJ2-3|TRBV19|-|many
CASSETGSAADTQYF
TGTGCCAGTAGTGAAACAGGGTCTGCCGCAGATACGCAGTATTTT
>TRBJ1-2|TRBV3-1|TRBD1|-
CASRPETGIYGYTF
TGTGCCAGCAGACCCGAGACAGGGATCTATGGCTACACCTTC
>TRBJ1-4|TRBV5-1|-|-
CASSLGPSGEKLFF
TGCGCCAGCAGCCTCGGACCCAGCGGTGAAAAACTGTTTTTT